These 26 T cell receptor beta chains were sequenced from one sample in a study of T cells in Graves' hyperthyroidism and ophthalmopathy. RNA transcripts provided the source from which TCR beta CDR3 regions were amplified. HTBI primers were used for first-round RT-PCR of the TCR CDR3. Each CDR3 protein is one row after TCRdb ran MiXCR on the multiplex PCR reads. Of approximately 430,000 distinct CDR3 sequences in the sample, over 12% are singletons; the top ten hold roughly 13%. Sequenced: blood. The source is a man aged 18-30 years with Graves' ophthalmopathy.

A note on this clonotype: The junction differs from germline at one of its ends, possibly a read error. V gene TRBV11-3 combines with J gene TRBJ2-2; D is uncertain. The germline V gene encodes CDR1 SGHNT and CDR2 YENEEA. The CDR3 has 14 amino acids. The CDR3 DNA sequence: TGTGCCAGCAGCTTAGATCCGGGTACCGCGGAGCTGTTTTTT. Translated: CASSLDPGTAELFF.

Ten or more counts support this clonotype. The gene calls are TRBV6-1 and TRBJ2-6; TRBD1 aligns across 10 bases. The CDR3 has 18 amino acids. J gave up 0 bases and V 5 bases, and 7 bases lay outside the gene matches. Looked up from germline, CDR1 is MNHNS and CDR2 is SASEGT. CDR3 residues: CASSYVGQGFSGANVLTF. The CDR3 DNA sequence: TGTGCCAGCAGTTATGTGGGACAGGGGTTCTCTGGGGCCAACGTCCTGACTTTC.

There are a few counts of this clonotype. V and J are TRBV5-4 and TRBJ2-3; no definite D call. The CDR3 sequence is 13 residues long. V was pared by 9 bases and J by 6 bases, with 17 bases between. Germline CDR1 reads SGHNT; CDR2 reads YYREEE (reference sequence). CDR3 sequence reads: CATHLGISDTQYF. DNA for the CDR3: TGTGCCACCCACCTGGGGATTTCCGATACGCAGTATTTT.

This clonotype was seen at least ten times. V is TRBV13 and J is TRBJ2-1; D gene ambiguous. The V end was cut by 2 bases, the J end by 0 bases, with 14 bases between. Germline CDR1 and CDR2: PRHDT and FYEKMQ (reference sequence). The CDR3 length is 17 residues. CDR3 bases: TGTGCCAGCAGCTTATTCGGAGCAGATTCCTCCTACAATGAGCAGTTCTTC. Translating gives CASSLFGADSSYNEQFF. The complete variable domain, with remaining parts taken from reference TRBV13 and TRBJ2-1, reads AAGVIQSPRHLIKEKRETATLKCYPIPRHDTVYWYQQGPGQDPQFLISFYEKMQSDKGSIPDRFSAQQFSDYHSELNMSSLELGDSALYFCASSLFGADSSYNEQFFGPGTRLTVL.

The V gene is TRBV3-1, the J gene TRBJ2-2, with 12 bases aligning to TRBD1. J gave up 2 bases and V 4 bases, and 2 bases lay outside the gene matches. Germline assignment: CDR1 LGHDT and CDR2 YNNKEL (reference sequence). The CDR3 is made up of 16 amino acids. CDR3 bases: TGTGCCAGCAGCCTAGGGACAGGGGGCAACACCGGGGAGCTGTTTTTT. Translated: CASSLGTGGNTGELFF.

This clonotype appeared many times. The chain joins TRBV7-9 to TRBJ1-2, with D unresolved. Germline loops: CDR1 SEHNR, CDR2 FQNEAQ (reference sequence). The CDR3 length is 13 residues. Trimming removed 4 bases from V and 5 bases from J, with 11 bases in between. The CDR3 loop reads CASSSSDPYGYTF. The CDR3 region has the DNA TGTGCCAGCAGCTCCTCGGATCCTTATGGCTACACCTTC.

A remark on this clonotype: This may be a read error: a much more frequent sequence differs by one nucleotide. The chain recombines TRBV7-2 with TRBJ1-3; the D gene is possibly TRBD1 (5 bases). Germline V gene lookup returns CDR1 SGHTA and CDR2 FQGNSA. The CDR3 length is 13 residues. This CDR3 is CASSQQGGSTIYF. The CDR3, as DNA: TGTGCCAGCAGCCAGCAGGGTGGAAGCACCATATATTTT.

The chain joins TRBV5-4 to TRBJ2-2; a weak D match, TRBD1 (5 bases). Trimming left V 7 bases short and J 1 base short, with 17 bases between. The CDR3 covers 16 residues. Germline V gene data show CDR1 as SGHNT and CDR2 as YYREEE (reference sequence). DNA of the CDR3: TGTGCCAGCGGCCCTGGGGCTGACAGGAACACCGGGGAGCTGTTTTTT. This encodes CASGPGADRNTGELFF.

The V gene is TRBV12-3 or TRBV12-4, the J gene TRBJ2-2; 12 bases map to TRBD2. The CDR3 runs to 16 residues. V lost 8 bases to trimming and J lost 7 bases; unmatched junction nucleotides: 11. CDR3 protein: CASSPRTSGVVGELFF. As DNA, the CDR3 is TGTGCCAGCTCCCCCAGGACTAGCGGGGTGGTCGGGGAGCTGTTTTTT.

A few counts support this clonotype. This chain links TRBV12-3 or TRBV12-4 with TRBJ2-6, with TRBD1 matching 7 bases. The ends lost 7 bases at V and 1 base at J; junction bases unmatched: 1. This CDR3 is 14 amino acids long. Here the CDR3 DNA reads TGTGCCAGCAAGGGGGCTTCTGGGGCCAACGTCCTGACTTTC. It encodes CASKGASGANVLTF.

This clonotype has ten or more counts. The genes are TRBV7-8 and TRBJ2-3; 11 nucleotides match TRBD2. The CDR3 covers 18 residues. V trimming: 3 bases; J trimming: 2 bases; junction bases outside the gene matches: 10. Germline V gene lookup returns CDR1 SGHVS and CDR2 FQNEAQ. CDR3 region: CASSFPTIAGGNTDTQYF. The CDR3 nucleotides are TGTGCCAGCAGCTTTCCGACCATAGCGGGGGGGAACACAGATACGCAGTATTTT.

Worth noting for this clonotype: The junction does not match germline at one end; this may be a read error. The rearrangement links TRBV5-8 to TRBJ1-4; D may be TRBD1 (5 bases). Germline lookup yields CDR1 SGHTS and CDR2 YDEGEE. The CDR3 is 15 amino acids. CDR3 DNA sequence: TGCGTCAGCAGCCCTCCGGGACTGCAAAATGAAAAACTGTTTTTT. The encoded protein is CVSSPPGLQNEKLFF.

This clonotype turned up a few times. The junction differs from germline at one of its ends, possibly a read error. This rearrangement joins TRBV27 to TRBJ2-2; 13 bases match TRBD2. The CDR3 has 18 residues. CDR1 and CDR2 (germline): MNHEY, SMNVEV (reference sequence). Here the CDR3 DNA reads TGTGCCAGCAGTTTCCTGACTAGCGGGGGGCCGAAAACCGGGGAGCTGTTTTTT. This encodes CASSFLTSGGPKTGELFF.

This clonotype showed up many times. This chain joins TRBV27 and TRBJ1-2, with D hard to call. The V gene lost 5 bases and the J gene lost 0 bases, with 13 bases spanning the gap. Per the germline V gene, CDR1 is MNHEY and CDR2 is SMNVEV (reference sequence). The CDR3 loop spans 15 amino acids. The CDR3 nucleotides are TGTGCCAGCAGTGCCCGGAGCCCCTCTAACTATGGCTACACCTTC. This codes for CASSARSPSNYGYTF.

This clonotype was observed a few times. This chain links TRBV7-9 with TRBJ1-2, with TRBD1 as a possible D gene (5 bases). Trimming took off 7 bases at V and 5 bases at J, with 17 bases between the two ends. The CDR3 is made up of 14 amino acids. The germline V gene has CDR1 SEHNR and CDR2 FQNEAQ (reference sequence). CDR3 coding DNA: TGTGCCAGCAACCCAACGGGGGGTGGATATGGCTACACCTTC. It translates to CASNPTGGGYGYTF.

This clonotype has only a few counts. A much larger clone lies one base from this, so it may be a read error. No conserved phenylalanine or tryptophan is present at the end of the CDR3, so a read error is the likely explanation. The chain combines TRBV18 with TRBJ2-7, with D unclear. The CDR3 length is 13 residues. V was pared by 3 bases and J by 2 bases, with 8 bases between. Looked up from germline, CDR1 is KGHSH and CDR2 is LQKENI. The CDR3 DNA sequence: TGTGCCAGCTCACCGAGGCAAACCTACGAGCAGTACCTC. It codes for CASSPRQTYEQYL.

In this sample, this clonotype turned up many times. The J gene is TRBJ2-3, the V gene TRBV10-2, with 13 bases lining up with TRBD2. The CDR3 consists of 15 residues. CDR1 WSHSY and CDR2 SAAADI come from the germline V gene. V was pared by 6 bases and J by 4 bases, with 4 bases of the junction left unmatched. The CDR3 sequence: CASSTSGGGSDTQYF. CDR3 in DNA: TGCGCCAGCAGCACTAGCGGGGGGGGCTCAGATACGCAGTATTTT.

This clonotype was recorded at least ten times. V is TRBV19 and J is TRBJ2-7, with D perhaps given as TRBD1 or TRBD2 (5 bases each). The CDR3 contains 13 residues. CDR1 and CDR2 (germline): LNHDA, SQIVND (reference sequence). Trimming removed 5 bases at V and 0 bases at J, with 8 bases between. CDR3 in amino acids: CASSWGPSYEQYF. The CDR3, as DNA: TGTGCCAGTAGTTGGGGACCCTCCTACGAGCAGTACTTC.

This sequence joins TRBV5-1 and TRBJ2-3, with D unresolved. This CDR3 has 14 residues. The germline V and J ends were trimmed by 4 bases and 3 bases, with 12 bases remaining between them. CDR1 SGHRS and CDR2 YFSETQ come from the germline V gene. This chain's CDR3 is CASSPGVRTDTQYF. The CDR3 DNA reads as TGCGCCAGCAGCCCGGGTGTGAGGACAGATACGCAGTATTTT.

This chain connects TRBV6-6 to TRBJ1-4; TRBD1 is a possible D gene (6 bases). CDR3 length: 14 amino acids. V was cut by 0 bases and J by 9 bases, with 11 bases left in between. Germline assignment: CDR1 MNHNY and CDR2 SVGAGI (reference sequence). CDR3 in DNA: TGTGCCAGCAGTTACTCGGGACACAGCAAAAAACTGTTTTTT. Translating gives CASSYSGHSKKLFF.

The V gene is TRBV6-4, the J gene TRBJ2-2; 8 bases match TRBD2. Germline trimming cut 6 bases from V and 3 bases from J; bases unmatched to any gene: 9. The germline CDR1 and CDR2 sequences are MRHNA and SNTAGT. This CDR3 is built from 16 residues. As DNA, the CDR3 is TGTGCCAGCAGCCTGACGGGGGGGTCCGACACCGGGGAGCTGTTTTTT. This translates into CASSLTGGSDTGELFF.

About this clonotype itself: Since a much larger clone is just one base distant, this may be a read error. The CDR3 protein is CASSPPSSTGELFF. The CDR3 coding sequence is TGTGCCAGCAGCCCGCCTTCGAGTACCGGGGAGCTGTTTTTT. V usage is TRBV7-8 and J usage is TRBJ2-2, with D hard to call. This CDR3 has 14 residues. With 5 bases removed from V and 5 bases from J, the gap between germline ends came to 12 bases. Germline V gives CDR1 SGHVS, CDR2 FQNEAQ.

This clonotype was found a few times. The chain is built from TRBV20-1 and TRBJ1-4; possibly TRBD1 for D (5 bases). CDR3 length equals 12 residues. Trimming took off 3 bases at V and 8 bases at J, with 10 bases between the two ends. Germline values: CDR1 DFQATT, CDR2 SNEGSKA (reference sequence). The CDR3 DNA sequence: TGCAGTGCTAGCAGGGTAGGCGAAAAACTGTTTTTT. Its translation: CSASRVGEKLFF.

The chain uses TRBV25-1 and TRBJ2-7, with TRBD2 matching 11 bases. With 3 bases clipped from V and 6 bases from J, the junction kept 7 bases outside the gene matches. The CDR3 totals 15 residues. CDR1 is MGHDK, CDR2 SYGVNS, per germline. The CDR3 loop reads CASSEETSGSPEQYF. For the CDR3, the DNA is TGTGCCAGCAGTGAGGAAACTAGCGGGAGCCCCGAGCAGTACTTC.

This clonotype was counted many times. The chain couples TRBV3-1 to TRBJ2-2; D unresolved. The CDR3 covers 14 residues. The V gene's germline CDR1 is LGHDT and CDR2 YNNKEL (reference sequence). Trimming took 1 base from V and 6 from J, leaving 9 bases between them. In DNA, the CDR3 is TGTGCCAGCAGCCAAGTTTCCCCGTCCGGGGAGCTGTTTTTT. This gives the protein CASSQVSPSGELFF. The full variable domain, rest sourced from reference TRBV3-1 and TRBJ2-2, is DTAVSQTPKYLVTQMGNDKSIKCEQNLGHDTMYWYKQDSKKFLKIMFSYNNKELIINETVPNRFSPKSPDKAHLNLHINSLELGDSAVYFCASSQVSPSGELFFGEGSRLTVL.

In its sample, this clonotype was seen many times. The chain employs TRBV12-3 or TRBV12-4 and TRBJ2-3; 14 bases agree with TRBD2. The CDR3 is 16 residues long. Germline trimming cut 5 bases from V and 7 bases from J; bases unmatched to any gene: 8. The DNA for the CDR3 is TGTGCCAGCAGTCCCCCGACTAGCGGGAGGGCGAATACGCAGTATTTT. Residues: CASSPPTSGRANTQYF.